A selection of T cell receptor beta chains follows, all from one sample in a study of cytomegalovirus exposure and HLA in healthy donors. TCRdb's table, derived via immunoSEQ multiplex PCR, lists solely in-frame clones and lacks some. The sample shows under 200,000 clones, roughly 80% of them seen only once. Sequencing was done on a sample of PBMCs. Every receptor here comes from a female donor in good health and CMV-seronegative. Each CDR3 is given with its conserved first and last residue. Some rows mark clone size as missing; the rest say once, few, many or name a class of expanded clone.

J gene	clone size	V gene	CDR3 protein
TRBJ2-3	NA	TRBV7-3	CASSLNFQRGPYTDTQYF
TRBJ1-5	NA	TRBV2	CASGIQGVSNQPQHF
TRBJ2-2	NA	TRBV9	CASSRLAGGGNTGELFF
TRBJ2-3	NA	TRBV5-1	CASMGEGDTQYF
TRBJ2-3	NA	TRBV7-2	CASSPTGGTDTQYF
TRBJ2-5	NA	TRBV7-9	CASRYGGAETQYF
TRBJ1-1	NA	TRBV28	CASTIPSRGVSTEAFF
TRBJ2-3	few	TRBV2	CATGTSGSRQYF
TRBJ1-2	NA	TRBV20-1	CSPTGLRDTF
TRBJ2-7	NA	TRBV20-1	CSARDIYEQYF
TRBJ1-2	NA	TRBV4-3	CASSQDTQGFLGYTF
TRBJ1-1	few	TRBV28	CASSLIGQANTEAFF
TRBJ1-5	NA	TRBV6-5	CASSSTGQASNQPQHF
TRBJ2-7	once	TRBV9	CASSVVGGSYEQYF
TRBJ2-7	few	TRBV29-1	CSVTGGAFYEQYF
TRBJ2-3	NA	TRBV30	CAWSHRDTQYF
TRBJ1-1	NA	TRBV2	CASSDSRGTEAFF
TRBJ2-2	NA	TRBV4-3	CASSQLTGSNTGELFF
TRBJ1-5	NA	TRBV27	CASSPLAAGNQPQHF
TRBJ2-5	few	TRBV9	CASSVEVTGGMYF
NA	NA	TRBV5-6	CASSSLSYEQYF
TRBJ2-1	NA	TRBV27	CASSLAGTETYNEQFF
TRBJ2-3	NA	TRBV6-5	CASSYQDRFTDTQYF
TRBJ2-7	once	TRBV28	CASDRQGVYEQYF
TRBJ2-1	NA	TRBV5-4	CASRGDGGSYNEQFF
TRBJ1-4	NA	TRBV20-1	CSASGQGKLFF
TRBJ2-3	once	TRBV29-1	CSVEGDSTDTQYF
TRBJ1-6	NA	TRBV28	CASSLSQGATPLHF
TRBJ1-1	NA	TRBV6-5	CASSETRGTEAFF
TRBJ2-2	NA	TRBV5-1	CASSLSANTGELFF
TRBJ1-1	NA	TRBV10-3	CAISDPHGVNTEAFF
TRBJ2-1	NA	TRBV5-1	CASSLVTYNEQFF
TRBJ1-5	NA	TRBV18	CASSPRGDQPQHF
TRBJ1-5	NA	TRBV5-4	CASSDREGNQPQHF
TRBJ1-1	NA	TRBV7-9	CSSSRMGLEAFF
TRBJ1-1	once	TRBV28	CASSPQDTQNTEAFF
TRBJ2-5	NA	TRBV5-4	CASSLFPLAAKETQYF
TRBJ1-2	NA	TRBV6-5	CASTRRQGLVGGYTF
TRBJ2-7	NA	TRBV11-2	CASSLARGYYEQYF
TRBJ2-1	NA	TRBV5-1	CASSLASGTSGRNEQFF